This T cell receptor beta chain is from a study of T-cell reconstitution after alpha-beta-depleted transplantation in children. This clonotype was detected ten times or more. Construction of the TCRbeta library involved unique molecular identifiers. TCRdb used MiXCR to reprocess the PCR reads, holding one entry per CDR3 protein. The data contain roughly 610,000 distinct CDR3 sequences, more than 9% of them singletons. The clonotype was recovered from a human donor who donated a stem cell graft to a child with acute myeloid leukemia. Sequenced material: PBMCs from the stem cell graft donor, taken from the stem cell graft.

The CDR3 sequence is CASSFLAGVGNEQFF. For the CDR3, the DNA is TGTGCCAGCAGTTTTCTAGCGGGAGTCGGGAATGAGCAGTTCTTC. The genes are TRBV28 and TRBJ2-1, with 10 bases aligning to TRBD2. The V and J ends lost 3 bases and 7 bases, in that order; junction bases with no gene match: 6. The CDR3 covers 15 residues. The germline gives CDR1 MDHEN, CDR2 SYDVKM.